The 20 T cell receptor beta chains presented below share a single source sample, sequenced in a study of blood T cell repertoires in COVID-19. Assay: immunoSEQ multiplex PCR; the TCRdb copy retains only in-frame clones and omits some. This sample has 140,000 to 150,000 clones, with roughly 91% found just once. Source material: peripheral blood. These receptors came from a man in his sixties with active or convalescent COVID-19.

The chain couples TRBV3-1 (or the pseudogene TRBV3-2) to TRBJ2-7, with 7 bases that match TRBD1. Germline loops: CDR1 LGHDT, CDR2 YNNKEL (reference sequence). V was clipped by 3 bases and J by 0 bases; unmatched bases: 8. The CDR3 length is 16 residues. CDR3 sequence: CASSHDDRALSYEQYF. As DNA, the CDR3 is TGTGCCAGCAGCCACGACGACAGGGCACTCTCCTACGAGCAGTACTTC.

The chain employs TRBV6-5 and TRBJ2-3; D gene uncertain. The germline CDR1 and CDR2 sequences are MNHEY and SVGAGI. V was shortened by 6 bases and J by 3 bases, with 16 bases between the two germline ends. The CDR3 covers 15 residues. Here the CDR3 reads CASRKANLRTDTQYF. The CDR3 DNA follows: TGTGCCAGCAGGAAAGCGAATTTGCGTACAGATACGCAGTATTTT.

The chain is built from TRBV7-2 and TRBJ2-7; possible D gene TRBD2, 6 bases. The CDR3 covers 13 residues. Looked up from germline, CDR1 is SGHTA and CDR2 is FQGNSA. Trimming took off 5 bases at V and 6 bases at J, with 14 bases between the two ends. CDR3 residues: CASSGRDLSEQYF. CDR3 DNA: TGTGCCAGCAGCGGGCGGGACCTGAGCGAGCAGTACTTC.

The chain combines TRBV30 with TRBJ2-2, with D tentatively TRBD1 (5 bases). Germline CDR1 is GTSNPN and CDR2 is SVGIG (reference sequence). The CDR3 is made up of 17 amino acids. V lost 1 base and J 1 base, leaving 16 bases between the germline ends. The CDR3 DNA sequence: TGTGCCTGGAGTGCTCCAGGAAGGGGCAGGAACACCGGGGAGCTGTTTTTT. Its protein product is CAWSAPGRGRNTGELFF.

V usage is TRBV5-4 and J usage is TRBJ1-1, with TRBD1 identical over 7 bases. With V trimmed by 4 bases and J by 4 bases, 7 bases remained unmatched. CDR3 size: 14 residues. CDR1 is SGHNT and CDR2 is YYREEE in the germline V gene (reference sequence). The CDR3 spells CASSIDRVGTEAFF. CDR3 coding DNA: TGTGCCAGCAGCATCGACAGGGTCGGCACTGAAGCTTTCTTT.

The chain employs TRBV9 and TRBJ2-2, with 8 bases matching TRBD2. J gave up 4 bases and V 5 bases, and 4 bases lay outside the gene matches. The CDR3 is 14 residues long. Germline CDR1 is SGDLS and CDR2 is YYNGEE. Here the CDR3 reads CASSTGGATGELFF. CDR3 DNA: TGTGCCAGCAGTACGGGAGGGGCCACCGGGGAGCTGTTTTTT.

This chain joins TRBV7-6 and TRBJ1-5; a weak D match, TRBD1 (5 bases). Deletions cut 6 bases from V and 4 bases from J, with 10 bases between. The CDR3 is 13 residues long. Germline CDR1 and CDR2: SGHVS and FNYEAQ. The DNA of the CDR3 is TGTGCCAGCAGTTTACAGGAAAATCAGCCCCAGCATTTT. Its translation is CASSLQENQPQHF.

This chain joins TRBV7-9 and TRBJ1-4; a weak D match, TRBD1 (6 bases). V lost 5 bases, J lost 7 bases, and 17 bases lay in between. The germline CDR1 and CDR2 sequences are SEHNR and FQNEAQ (reference sequence). This CDR3 has 15 residues. The CDR3 DNA sequence: TGTGCCAGCAGCCCCATACAGGGAAACTCTGAAAAACTGTTTTTT. Translating gives CASSPIQGNSEKLFF.

The chain joins TRBV4-2 to TRBJ2-7, with 7 bases identical to TRBD2. The CDR3 covers 15 residues. V shed 2 bases, J shed 8 bases, and the junction held 12 bases outside the gene matches. The germline V gene encodes CDR1 LGHNA and CDR2 YNFKEQ. CDR3 nucleotides: TGTGCCAGCAGCCAAAGGGACGGGGGGATTCTCCAGCAGTACTTC. Translated: CASSQRDGGILQQYF.

The chain has TRBV28 and TRBJ1-4; no reliable D call. The CDR3 contains 14 residues. The V end lost 3 bases, the J end lost 10 bases, and 15 bases lay between the germline ends. Germline CDR1 and CDR2: MDHEN and SYDVKM. CDR3: CASSLYPSPGKLFF. The CDR3 nucleotides are TGTGCCAGCAGTTTGTACCCAAGCCCAGGAAAACTGTTTTTT. The full variable domain, its missing parts supplied by reference TRBV28 and TRBJ1-4, is DVKVTQSSRYLVKRTGEKVFLECVQDMDHENMFWYRQDPGLGLRLIYFSYDVKMKEKGDIPEGYSVSREKKERFSLILESASTNQTSMYLCASSLYPSPGKLFFGSGTQLSVL.

V is TRBV6-6 and J is TRBJ2-1, with a tentative D call TRBD1 (5 bases). Germline V gives CDR1 MNHNY, CDR2 SVGAGI (reference sequence). The CDR3 contains 15 residues. V lost 6 bases and J 0 bases, leaving 12 bases between the germline ends. The CDR3 DNA sequence: TGTGCCAGCAGGCAGGGTTTTGCCTCCTACAATGAGCAGTTCTTC. Translated: CASRQGFASYNEQFF.

The chain links TRBV3-1 (or the pseudogene TRBV3-2) to TRBJ2-5; 7 bases are shared with TRBD1. Germline loops: CDR1 LGHDT, CDR2 YNNKEL (reference sequence). Losses at the gene ends were 6 bases for V and 7 bases for J; bases not matched to a gene: 5. The CDR3 runs to 12 residues. CDR3: CASRQGSRTQYF. The DNA of the CDR3 is TGTGCCAGCAGACAGGGGAGTCGGACCCAGTACTTC.

V and J are TRBV19 and TRBJ2-1, with D possibly TRBD1 on 6 matching bases. Trimming left V 4 bases short and J 5 bases short, with 12 bases between. The CDR3 is 14 residues long. Germline V gene data show CDR1 as LNHDA and CDR2 as SQIVND (reference sequence). The CDR3 coding sequence is TGTGCCAGTAGTAGTACAGGGATGCACAATGAGCAGTTCTTC. This sequence encodes CASSSTGMHNEQFF.

The chain has TRBV14 and TRBJ1-2; D is unresolved. Trimming shortened V by 1 base and J by 4 bases, and 13 bases separated the two germline ends. Germline CDR1 and CDR2: SGHDN and FVKESK. The CDR3 is 15 amino acids. The DNA for the CDR3 is TGTGCCAGCAGCCAAGTGGGAGGGTCGGGCTATGGCTACACCTTC. This gives the protein CASSQVGGSGYGYTF.

V and J are TRBV11-2 and TRBJ2-1, with a possible D match to TRBD1 (5 bases). Trimming removed 6 bases from V and 5 bases from J, with 8 bases in between. The CDR3 is made up of 12 amino acids. In germline, CDR1 is SGHAT, CDR2 FQNNGV. This CDR3 is CASSIRDNEQFF. The CDR3 DNA sequence: TGTGCCAGCAGTATCAGGGACAATGAGCAGTTCTTC.

The chain uses TRBV19 and TRBJ2-3; TRBD2 matches 9 bases. Looked up from germline, CDR1 is LNHDA and CDR2 is SQIVND (reference sequence). J lost 3 bases, V lost 6 bases, and 1 base had no gene match. The CDR3 contains 13 residues. In DNA form, the CDR3 reads TGTGCCAGTAGAAGCGGGGGGACAGATACGCAGTATTTT. Protein product: CASRSGGTDTQYF.

The J gene is TRBJ2-5, the V gene TRBV4-3, with 7 bases fitting TRBD2. Germline V gene sequence: CDR1 LGHNA, CDR2 YSLEER. The CDR3 covers 18 residues. J was trimmed by 1 base and V by 0 bases; bases with no gene match: 11. CDR3 sequence (DNA): TGCGCCAGCAGCCAAGATTTAGGAGCGGGGCACCTCCAAGAGACCCAGTACTTC. This codes for CASSQDLGAGHLQETQYF.

The chain employs TRBV5-1 and TRBJ1-3; 8 bases match TRBD1. V shed 0 bases, J shed 3 bases, and the junction held 11 bases outside the gene matches. The CDR3 has 18 residues. Germline CDR1 is SGHRS and CDR2 is YFSETQ. The CDR3 DNA is TGCGCCAGCAGCTTGGCATCTAGGACAGGGAGGGTTGGAAACACCATATATTTT. Translated, it gives CASSLASRTGRVGNTIYF.

This clone was detected once. The CDR3 reads CASSQDSTMRLSNEQFF. The DNA for the CDR3 is TGTGCCAGCAGCCAAGACTCTACAATGCGACTCTCAAATGAGCAGTTCTTC. This rearrangement joins TRBV3-1 (or the pseudogene TRBV3-2) to TRBJ2-1; D gene unclear. CDR3 length equals 17 residues. CDR1 is LGHDT, CDR2 YNNKEL, per germline (reference sequence). The V gene lost 0 bases and the J gene lost 7 bases, with 19 bases spanning the gap.

The chain recombines TRBV6-2 or TRBV6-3 with TRBJ2-3, with a possible D match to TRBD2 (5 bases). The CDR3 spans 16 residues. CDR1 MNHEY and CDR2 SVGEGT come from the germline V gene. Trimming pared 6 bases from V and 1 base from J, leaving 17 bases between. As DNA, the CDR3 is TGTGCCAGCAGCCCTCGTATAGCGCCCCGCACAGATACGCAGTATTTT. Protein product: CASSPRIAPRTDTQYF.